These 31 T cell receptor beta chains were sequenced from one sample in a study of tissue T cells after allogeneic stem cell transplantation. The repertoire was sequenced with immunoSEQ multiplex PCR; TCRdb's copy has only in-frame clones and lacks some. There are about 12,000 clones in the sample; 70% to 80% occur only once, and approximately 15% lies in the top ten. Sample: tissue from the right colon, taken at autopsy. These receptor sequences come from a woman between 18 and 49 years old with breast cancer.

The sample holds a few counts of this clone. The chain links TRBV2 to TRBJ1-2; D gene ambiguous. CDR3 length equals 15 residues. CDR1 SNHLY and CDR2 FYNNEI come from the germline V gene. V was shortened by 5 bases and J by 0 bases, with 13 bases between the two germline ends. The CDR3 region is CASSLTAQANYGYTF. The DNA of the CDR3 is TGTGCCAGCAGTCTGACGGCCCAAGCTAACTATGGCTACACCTTC.

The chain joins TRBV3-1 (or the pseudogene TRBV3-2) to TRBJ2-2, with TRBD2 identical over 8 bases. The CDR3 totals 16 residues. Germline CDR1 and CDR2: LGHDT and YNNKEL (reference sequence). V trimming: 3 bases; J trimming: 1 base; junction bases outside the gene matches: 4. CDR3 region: CASSHRGGRNTGELFF. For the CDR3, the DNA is TGTGCCAGCAGCCATCGCGGGGGGCGGAACACCGGGGAGCTGTTTTTT.

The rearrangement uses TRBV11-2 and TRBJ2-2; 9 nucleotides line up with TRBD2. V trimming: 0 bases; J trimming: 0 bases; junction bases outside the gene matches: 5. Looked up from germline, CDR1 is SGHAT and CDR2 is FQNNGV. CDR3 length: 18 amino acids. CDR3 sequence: CASSLDGSGGANTGELFF. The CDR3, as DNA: TGTGCCAGCAGCTTAGATGGTAGCGGGGGCGCGAACACCGGGGAGCTGTTTTTT.

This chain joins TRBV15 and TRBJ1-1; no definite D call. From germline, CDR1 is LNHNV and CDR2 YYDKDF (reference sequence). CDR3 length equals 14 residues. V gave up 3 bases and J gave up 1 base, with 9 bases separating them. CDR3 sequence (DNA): TGTGCCACCAGCAGGTCCCGCACGAACACTGAAGCTTTCTTT. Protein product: CATSRSRTNTEAFF.

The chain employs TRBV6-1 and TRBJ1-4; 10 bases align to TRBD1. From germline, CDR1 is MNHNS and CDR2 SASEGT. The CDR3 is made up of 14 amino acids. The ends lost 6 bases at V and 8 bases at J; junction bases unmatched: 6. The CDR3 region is CASSLGQGGEKLFF. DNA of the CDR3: TGTGCCAGCAGCCTAGGACAGGGGGGCGAAAAACTGTTTTTT.

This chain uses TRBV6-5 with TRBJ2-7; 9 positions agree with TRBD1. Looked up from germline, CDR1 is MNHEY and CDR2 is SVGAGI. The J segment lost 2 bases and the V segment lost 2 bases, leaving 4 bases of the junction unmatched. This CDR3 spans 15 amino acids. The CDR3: CASSYRDRDAYEQYF. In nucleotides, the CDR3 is TGTGCCAGCAGTTACCGGGACAGGGACGCCTACGAGCAGTACTTC.

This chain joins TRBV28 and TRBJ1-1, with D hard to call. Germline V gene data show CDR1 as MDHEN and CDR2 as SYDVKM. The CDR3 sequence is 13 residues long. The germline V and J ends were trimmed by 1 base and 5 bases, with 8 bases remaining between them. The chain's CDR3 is CASSLFGRTEAFF. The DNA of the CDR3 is TGTGCCAGCAGTTTATTCGGCCGAACTGAAGCTTTCTTT.

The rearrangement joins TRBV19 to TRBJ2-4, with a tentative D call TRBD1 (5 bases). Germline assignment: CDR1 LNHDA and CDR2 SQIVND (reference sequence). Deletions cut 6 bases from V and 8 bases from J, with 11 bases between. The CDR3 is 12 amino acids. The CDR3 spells CASSAKGHIQYF. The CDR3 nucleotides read TGTGCCAGTAGCGCTAAGGGGCACATTCAGTACTTC.

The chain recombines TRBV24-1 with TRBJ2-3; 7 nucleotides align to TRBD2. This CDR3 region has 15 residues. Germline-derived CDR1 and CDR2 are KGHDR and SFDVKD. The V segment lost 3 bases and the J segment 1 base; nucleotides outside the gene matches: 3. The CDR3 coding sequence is TGTGCCACCAGTGATCGGGAGGTCGGCACAGATACGCAGTATTTT. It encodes CATSDREVGTDTQYF.

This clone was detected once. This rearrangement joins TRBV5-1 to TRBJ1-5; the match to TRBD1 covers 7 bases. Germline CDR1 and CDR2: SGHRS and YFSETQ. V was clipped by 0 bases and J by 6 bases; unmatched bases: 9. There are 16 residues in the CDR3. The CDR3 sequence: CASSLDGGGSSQPQHF. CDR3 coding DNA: TGCGCCAGCAGCTTGGACGGAGGGGGCTCTAGTCAGCCCCAGCATTTT.

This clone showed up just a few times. The CDR3 DNA reads TGTGCCAGCAGTCCTTACGGATACGAGCAGTACTTC. Its translation: CASSPYGYEQYF. The chain couples TRBV6-5 to TRBJ2-7; D unresolved. V dropped 5 bases and J dropped 4 bases, with 9 bases sitting between them. The CDR3 runs 12 residues. CDR1 MNHEY and CDR2 SVGAGI come from the germline V gene.

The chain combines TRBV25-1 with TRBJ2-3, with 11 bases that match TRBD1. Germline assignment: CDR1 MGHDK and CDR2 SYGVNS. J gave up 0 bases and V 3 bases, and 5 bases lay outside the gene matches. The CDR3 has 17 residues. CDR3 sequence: CASSDGQGATSTDTQYF. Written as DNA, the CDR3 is TGTGCCAGCAGTGATGGACAGGGGGCAACTAGCACAGATACGCAGTATTTT.

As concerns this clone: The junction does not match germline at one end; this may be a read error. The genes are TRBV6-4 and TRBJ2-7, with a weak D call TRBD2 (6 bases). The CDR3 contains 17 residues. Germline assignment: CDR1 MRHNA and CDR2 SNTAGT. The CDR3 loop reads CASSPRISLLASYEQCF. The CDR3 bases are TGTGCCAGCAGTCCCCGAATTTCCCTCCTAGCGTCCTACGAGCAGTGCTTC.

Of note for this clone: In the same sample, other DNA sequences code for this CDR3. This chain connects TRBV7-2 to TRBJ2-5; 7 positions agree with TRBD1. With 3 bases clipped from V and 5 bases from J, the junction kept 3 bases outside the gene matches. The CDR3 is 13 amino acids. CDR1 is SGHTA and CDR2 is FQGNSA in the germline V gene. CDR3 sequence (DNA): TGTGCCAGCAGCTTGGACAGGAGCGAGACCCAGTACTTC. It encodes CASSLDRSETQYF. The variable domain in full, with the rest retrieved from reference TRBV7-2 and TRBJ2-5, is GAGVSQSPSNKVTEKGKDVELRCDPISGHTALYWYRQSLGQGLEFLIYFQGNSAPDKSGLPSDRFSAERTGGSVSTLTIQRTQQEDSAVYLCASSLDRSETQYFGPGTRLLVL.

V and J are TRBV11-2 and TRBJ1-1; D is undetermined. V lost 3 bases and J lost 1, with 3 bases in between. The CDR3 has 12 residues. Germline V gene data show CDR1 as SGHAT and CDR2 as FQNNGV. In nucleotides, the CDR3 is TGTGCCAGCAGCTTCCAGAACACTGAAGCTTTCTTT. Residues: CASSFQNTEAFF.

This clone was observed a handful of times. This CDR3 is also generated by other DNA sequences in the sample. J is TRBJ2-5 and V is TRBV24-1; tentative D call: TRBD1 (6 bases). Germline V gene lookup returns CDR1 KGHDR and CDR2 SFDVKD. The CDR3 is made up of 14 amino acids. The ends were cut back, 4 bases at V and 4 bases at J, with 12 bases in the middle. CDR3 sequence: CATSDSRGVETQYF. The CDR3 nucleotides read TGTGCCACCAGTGACAGCAGGGGCGTAGAGACCCAGTACTTC.

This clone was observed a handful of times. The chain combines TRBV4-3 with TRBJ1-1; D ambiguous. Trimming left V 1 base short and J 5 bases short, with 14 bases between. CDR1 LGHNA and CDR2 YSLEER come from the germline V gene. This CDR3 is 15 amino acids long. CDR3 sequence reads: CASSQADARRTEAFF. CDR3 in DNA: TGCGCCAGCAGCCAAGCCGACGCCCGGAGGACTGAAGCTTTCTTT.

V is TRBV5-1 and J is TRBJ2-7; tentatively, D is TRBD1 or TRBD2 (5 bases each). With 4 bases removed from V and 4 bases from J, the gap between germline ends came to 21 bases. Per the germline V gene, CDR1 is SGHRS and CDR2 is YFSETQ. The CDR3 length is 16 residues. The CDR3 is CASSRNTGALGYEQYF. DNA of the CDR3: TGCGCCAGCAGCCGGAACACCGGGGCCCTCGGATACGAGCAGTACTTC.

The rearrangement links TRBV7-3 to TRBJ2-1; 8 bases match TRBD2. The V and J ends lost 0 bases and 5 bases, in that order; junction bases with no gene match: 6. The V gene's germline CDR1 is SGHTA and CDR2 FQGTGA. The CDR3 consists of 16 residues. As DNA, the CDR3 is TGTGCCAGCAGCTTAACGGGGCGGGAGGTTCACAATGAGCAGTTCTTC. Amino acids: CASSLTGREVHNEQFF.

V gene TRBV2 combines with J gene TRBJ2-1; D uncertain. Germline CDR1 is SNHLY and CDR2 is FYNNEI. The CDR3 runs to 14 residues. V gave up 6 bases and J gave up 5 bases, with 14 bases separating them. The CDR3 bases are TGTGCCAGCAGAGATAGTGTCCACAACAATGAGCAGTTCTTC. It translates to CASRDSVHNNEQFF.

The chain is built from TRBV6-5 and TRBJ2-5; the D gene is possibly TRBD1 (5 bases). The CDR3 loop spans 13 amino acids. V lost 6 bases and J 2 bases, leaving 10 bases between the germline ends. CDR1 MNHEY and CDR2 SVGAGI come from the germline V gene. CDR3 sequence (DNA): TGTGCCAGCAGACTTCAGGGACAAGAGACCCAGTACTTC. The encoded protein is CASRLQGQETQYF.

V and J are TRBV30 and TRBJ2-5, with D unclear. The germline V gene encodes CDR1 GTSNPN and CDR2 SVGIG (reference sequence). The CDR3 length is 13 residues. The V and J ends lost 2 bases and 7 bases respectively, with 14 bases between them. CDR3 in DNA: TGTGCCTGGAGTCGGTCGATCATAGGGACCCAGTACTTC. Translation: CAWSRSIIGTQYF.

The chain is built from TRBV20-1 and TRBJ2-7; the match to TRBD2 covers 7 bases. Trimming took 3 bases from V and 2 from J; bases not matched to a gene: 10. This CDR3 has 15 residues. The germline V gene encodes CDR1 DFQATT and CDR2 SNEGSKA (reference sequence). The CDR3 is CSASKPSGAAYEQYF. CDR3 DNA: TGCAGTGCTAGTAAGCCTAGCGGAGCGGCCTACGAGCAGTACTTC.

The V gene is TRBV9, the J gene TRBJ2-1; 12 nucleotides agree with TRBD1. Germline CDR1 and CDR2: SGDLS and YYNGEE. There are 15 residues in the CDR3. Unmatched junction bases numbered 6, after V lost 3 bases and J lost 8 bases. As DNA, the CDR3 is TGTGCCAGCAGCGCCATAGGGACAGGGGGCTATGAGCAGTTCTTC. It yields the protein CASSAIGTGGYEQFF. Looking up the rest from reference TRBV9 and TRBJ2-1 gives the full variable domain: DSGVTQTPKHLITATGQRVTLRCSPRSGDLSVYWYQQSLDQGLQFLIQYYNGEERAKGNILERFSAQQFPDLHSELNLSSLELGDSALYFCASSAIGTGGYEQFFGPGTRLTVL.

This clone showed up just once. The DNA for the CDR3 is TGCGCCAGCAGCCTGGACTGGGACAATGAGCAGTTCTTC. It translates to CASSLDWDNEQFF. The V call is TRBV5-1, the J call TRBJ2-1; TRBD2 might be the D (5 bases). Trimming took off 4 bases at V and 5 bases at J, with 10 bases between the two ends. Per germline, CDR1 SGHRS and CDR2 YFSETQ. The CDR3 totals 13 residues.

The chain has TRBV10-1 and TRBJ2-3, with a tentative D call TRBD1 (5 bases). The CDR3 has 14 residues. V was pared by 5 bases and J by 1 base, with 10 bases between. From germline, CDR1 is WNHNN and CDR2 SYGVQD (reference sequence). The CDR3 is CASSSDRGTDTQYF. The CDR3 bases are TGCGCCAGCAGTTCTGACAGAGGCACAGATACGCAGTATTTT.

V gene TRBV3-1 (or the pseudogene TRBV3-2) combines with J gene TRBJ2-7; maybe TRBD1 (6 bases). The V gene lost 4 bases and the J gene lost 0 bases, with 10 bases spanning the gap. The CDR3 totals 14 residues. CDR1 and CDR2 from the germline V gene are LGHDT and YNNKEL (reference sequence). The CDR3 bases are TGTGCCAGCAGCCGGTACAGGGTCTCCTACGAGCAGTACTTC. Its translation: CASSRYRVSYEQYF.

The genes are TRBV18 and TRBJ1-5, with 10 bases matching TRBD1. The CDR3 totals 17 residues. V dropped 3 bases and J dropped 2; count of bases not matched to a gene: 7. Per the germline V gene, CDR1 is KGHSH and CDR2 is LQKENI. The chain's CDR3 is CASSPYLGQGGNQPQHF. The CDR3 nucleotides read TGTGCCAGCTCACCGTACTTAGGACAGGGGGGCAATCAGCCCCAGCATTTT.

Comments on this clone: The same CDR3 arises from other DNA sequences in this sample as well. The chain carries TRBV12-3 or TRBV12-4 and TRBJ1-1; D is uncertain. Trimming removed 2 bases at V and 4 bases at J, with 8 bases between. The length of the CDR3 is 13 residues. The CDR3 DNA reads TGTGCCAGCAGTTTAAGACACCTCACTGAAGCTTTCTTT. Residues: CASSLRHLTEAFF.

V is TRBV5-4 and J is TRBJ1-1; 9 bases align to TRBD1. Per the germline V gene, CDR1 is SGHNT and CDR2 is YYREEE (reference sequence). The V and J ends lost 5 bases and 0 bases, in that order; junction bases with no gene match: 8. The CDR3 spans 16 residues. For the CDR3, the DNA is TGTGCCAGCAGTTTTGACAGGGGGTTCTTGAACACTGAAGCTTTCTTT. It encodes CASSFDRGFLNTEAFF. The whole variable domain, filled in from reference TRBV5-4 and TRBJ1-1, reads ETGVTQSPTHLIKTRGQQVTLRCSSQSGHNTVSWYQQALGQGPQFIFQYYREEENGRGNFPPRFSGLQFPNYSSELNVNALELDDSALYLCASSFDRGFLNTEAFFGQGTRLTVV.

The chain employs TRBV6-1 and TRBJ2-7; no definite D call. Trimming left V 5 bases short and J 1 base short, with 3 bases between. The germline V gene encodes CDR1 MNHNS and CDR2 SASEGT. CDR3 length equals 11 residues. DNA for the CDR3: TGTGCCAGCAGTCCATCCTACGAGCAGTACTTC. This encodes CASSPSYEQYF.